This TCR beta chain was captured by sequencing in a study of cytomegalovirus exposure and HLA in healthy donors. On the study more broadly: The 120 or so validation repertoires were produced on the same platform as the 500 to 800 repertoires of the first cohort. This was reported in a later analysis.

Findings and limits, study-wide: The tendency of first-cohort TCR clusters to co-occur in the 120 or so validation repertoires emerged from a later analysis. Whilst most TCR sequences proved rare, a subset of public TCRs occurred across many donors. Cytomegalovirus-associated TCR beta chains were listed, numbering 164.

A note on this clone: Its cognate antigen is unknown.

The CDR3 extends over 16 amino acids. The V segment lost 1 base and the J segment 2 bases; nucleotides outside the gene matches: 7. Germline V CDR1 and CDR2: MGHRA, YSYEKL. This table comes from immunoSEQ multiplex PCR, and its TCRdb copy is limited to in-frame clones, with some not included. The data show some 160,000 clones, approximately 90% seen once. The source material was PBMCs. V usage is TRBV4-1 and J usage is TRBJ2-7; 8 bases fit TRBD1. The sequence was collected from a man younger than 35 in good health and CMV-seronegative. CDR3 DNA sequence: TGCGCCAGCAGCCAAGTCCAGGGGACAGGAACCTACGAGCAGTACTTC. The encoded protein is CASSQVQGTGTYEQYF.